Listed here are 21 T cell receptor beta chains from one sample, sequenced in a study of radiotherapy plus CTLA-4 blockade in lung cancer. TCRdb's table, derived via immunoSEQ multiplex PCR, lists solely in-frame clones and lacks some. The sample has 62,000 or so clones; 70% to 85% are singletons. The specimen comprised peripheral blood, sampled from a patient treated with radiotherapy plus ipilimumab. The receptor set was obtained from a human donor with non-small cell lung cancer who had a complete response to radiotherapy plus ipilimumab.

This chain connects TRBV4-3 to TRBJ2-1, with 9 bases lining up with TRBD1. Germline V gene sequence: CDR1 LGHNA, CDR2 YSLEER. This CDR3 has 16 residues. Trimming at V came to 4 bases and at J to 8 bases, leaving 12 bases not matched to a gene. In DNA form, the CDR3 reads TGCGCCAGCAGCCTAACCCCCGGGACAGGGACCGATGAGCAGTTCTTC. Translation gives CASSLTPGTGTDEQFF.

This sequence joins TRBV19 and TRBJ1-4; 9 nucleotides agree with TRBD1. The CDR3 is made up of 17 amino acids. Germline V gene lookup returns CDR1 LNHDA and CDR2 SQIVND (reference sequence). The V gene end was trimmed by 3 bases and the J gene end by 1 base; junction bases not matched to a gene: 6. The CDR3 here is CASSIGQGLGTNEKLFF. In DNA form, the CDR3 reads TGTGCCAGTAGTATCGGACAGGGGTTAGGAACTAATGAAAAACTGTTTTTT.

The sample holds one count of this clone. The genes are TRBV5-4 and TRBJ2-7; TRBD1 matches at 7 bases. Germline-derived CDR1 and CDR2 are SGHNT and YYREEE (reference sequence). CDR3 length: 13 amino acids. With V trimmed by 4 bases and J by 3 bases, 4 bases remained unmatched. Here the CDR3 DNA reads TGTGCCAGCAGCCGGGACAGCCGCTACGAGCAGTACGTC. It translates to CASSRDSRYEQYV.

V gene TRBV6-5 combines with J gene TRBJ2-3, with TRBD2 matching 11 bases. CDR3 length: 15 amino acids. Germline V gene data show CDR1 as MNHEY and CDR2 as SVGAGI. The trim removed 5 bases at V and 6 bases at J, leaving 7 bases unmatched. In DNA, the CDR3 is TGTGCCAGCAGTGGAACTAGCGGGGGAATTGATACGCAGTATTTT. Translation gives CASSGTSGGIDTQYF.

V is TRBV11-3 and J is TRBJ1-1, with D unresolved. The V end was cut by 0 bases, the J end by 4 bases, with 9 bases between. Germline lookup yields CDR1 SGHNT and CDR2 YENEEA. The CDR3 consists of 14 residues. The CDR3 nucleotides are TGTGCCAGCAGCTTAGATCCCCGGGTCACTGAAGCTTTCTTT. It yields the protein CASSLDPRVTEAFF.

A few counts support this clone. The chain combines TRBV19 with TRBJ1-5; D remains unclear. Trimming cost V 3 bases and J 6 bases, with 9 bases left between them. This CDR3 comprises 13 residues. The germline V gene encodes CDR1 LNHDA and CDR2 SQIVND (reference sequence). The CDR3 DNA reads as TGTGCCAGTAGTATTCTACCGGGTCAGCCCCAGCATTTT. Its translation: CASSILPGQPQHF.

The rearrangement uses TRBV10-3 and TRBJ2-3, with D uncertain. Trimming removed 4 bases from V and 6 bases from J, with 8 bases in between. The CDR3 is 12 residues long. Germline values: CDR1 ENHRY, CDR2 SYGVKD. CDR3 loop: CAISVGEDTQYF. The CDR3 DNA reads TGTGCCATCAGTGTCGGAGAGGATACGCAGTATTTT.

The rearrangement links TRBV7-9 to TRBJ1-2, with D maybe TRBD1 (5 bases). Trimming stripped 5 bases from V and 5 bases from J, with 15 bases between. CDR1 is SEHNR and CDR2 is FQNEAQ in the germline V gene (reference sequence). CDR3 length: 14 residues. CDR3 nucleotide sequence: TGTGCCAGCAGCCCGTTCGGGGCTTTTTATGGCTACACCTTC. Protein: CASSPFGAFYGYTF. Supplemented by reference TRBV7-9 and TRBJ1-2, the full variable domain reads DTGVSQNPRHKITKRGQNVTFRCDPISEHNRLYWYRQTLGQGPEFLTYFQNEAQLEKSRLLSDRFSAERPKGSFSTLEIQRTEQGDSAMYLCASSPFGAFYGYTFGSGTRLTVV.

The gene calls are TRBV5-1 and TRBJ1-1; no reliable D call. V was trimmed by 1 base and J by 0 bases, leaving 16 bases between them. Germline-derived CDR1 and CDR2 are SGHRS and YFSETQ. The CDR3 has 17 residues. The CDR3 sequence is CASSLLSAGTMNTEAFF. DNA for the CDR3: TGCGCCAGCAGCTTGCTTTCGGCAGGCACTATGAACACTGAAGCTTTCTTT.

The J gene is TRBJ1-3, the V gene TRBV5-8; D is uncertain. The CDR3 has 14 residues. CDR1 is SGHTS, CDR2 YDEGEE, per germline. Trimming removed 0 bases at V and 1 base at J, with 5 bases between. CDR3 coding DNA: TGTGCCAGCAGCTTGGCACAGTCTGGAAACACCATATATTTT. It is translated as CASSLAQSGNTIYF.

The J gene is TRBJ1-2, the V gene TRBV29-1; 7 bases align to TRBD1. From germline, CDR1 is SQVTM and CDR2 ANQGSEA. V lost 0 bases, J lost 4 bases, and 11 bases stayed unmatched. This CDR3 spans 16 amino acids. As DNA, the CDR3 is TGCAGCGTTGAAGACCTATGGACAGGTGATTCCTATGGCTACACCTTC. This codes for CSVEDLWTGDSYGYTF. The whole variable domain, remainder taken from reference TRBV29-1 and TRBJ1-2, is SAVISQKPSRDICQRGTSLTIQCQVDSQVTMMFWYRQQPGQSLTLIATANQGSEATYESGFVIDKFPISRPNLTFSTLTVSNMSPEDSSIYLCSVEDLWTGDSYGYTFGSGTRLTVV.

V gene TRBV7-9 combines with J gene TRBJ1-4; TRBD1 matches at 12 bases. The length of the CDR3 is 16 residues. Trimming at V came to 5 bases and at J to 6 bases, leaving 7 bases not matched to a gene. CDR1 and CDR2 from the germline V gene are SEHNR and FQNEAQ (reference sequence). This chain's CDR3 is CASSRDRGQIYEKLFF. The DNA of the CDR3 is TGTGCCAGCAGCAGGGACAGGGGGCAAATTTATGAAAAACTGTTTTTT.

The gene calls are TRBV19 and TRBJ1-1; 8 nucleotides agree with TRBD1. CDR3 length: 15 amino acids. The V and J ends lost 3 bases and 4 bases, in that order; junction bases with no gene match: 7. Germline V gives CDR1 LNHDA, CDR2 SQIVND (reference sequence). CDR3 in amino acids: CASSIQGAAGTEAFF. Here the CDR3 DNA reads TGTGCCAGTAGTATTCAGGGGGCGGCGGGCACTGAAGCTTTCTTT.

The rearrangement links TRBV11-2 to TRBJ2-5, with 9 bases identical to TRBD2. In germline, CDR1 is SGHAT, CDR2 FQNNGV. The CDR3 extends over 16 amino acids. The trim removed 4 bases at V and 1 base at J, leaving 7 bases unmatched. Written as DNA, the CDR3 is TGTGCCAGCAGCTCCCCTAGCGGGGAGTTCCAAGAGACCCAGTACTTC. This codes for CASSSPSGEFQETQYF.

The V call is TRBV6-5, the J call TRBJ2-1; 7 bases agree with TRBD2. The CDR3 length is 14 residues. CDR1 MNHEY and CDR2 SVGAGI come from the germline V gene. With V trimmed by 10 bases and J by 6 bases, 12 bases remained unmatched. As DNA, the CDR3 is TGTGCCACCACCCCGGGGGGTCGTATCAATGAGCAGTTCTTC. Its protein product is CATTPGGRINEQFF.

The chain carries TRBV29-1 and TRBJ2-2; no clear D. This CDR3 has 12 residues. The germline V and J ends were trimmed by 4 bases and 2 bases, with 5 bases remaining between them. Germline CDR1 SQVTM, CDR2 ANQGSEA. The CDR3 nucleotides are TGCAGCGTTGCGACCAACACCGGGGAGCTGTTTTTT. It specifies CSVATNTGELFF.

The chain is built from TRBV4-3 and TRBJ1-4; D uncertain. V lost 3 bases to trimming and J lost 1 base, with 9 bases between them. Germline CDR1 LGHNA, CDR2 YSLEER. The CDR3 contains 15 residues. CDR3 residues: CASSQRDLTNEKLFF. In DNA, the CDR3 is TGCGCCAGCAGCCAGCGGGATCTAACTAATGAAAAACTGTTTTTT.

The chain links TRBV7-2 to TRBJ1-3; possible D gene TRBD1, 6 bases. V was clipped by 6 bases and J by 0 bases, with 21 bases between them. The germline CDR1 and CDR2 sequences are SGHTA and FQGNSA. This CDR3 has 18 residues. The CDR3: CASRLTGWGVFSGNTIYF. The CDR3 DNA follows: TGTGCCAGCAGACTAACAGGGTGGGGGGTTTTCTCTGGAAACACCATATATTTT.

The rearrangement uses TRBV6-4 and TRBJ1-5; D possibly corresponds to TRBD1 (6 bases). This CDR3 contains 14 residues. V was pared by 3 bases and J by 7 bases, with 13 bases between. Looked up from germline, CDR1 is MRHNA and CDR2 is SNTAGT. In DNA form, the CDR3 reads TGTGCCAGCAGTGAGGGACACCAGGGCCAGCCCCAGCATTTT. It specifies CASSEGHQGQPQHF.

This clone came up a few times. V gene TRBV7-9 combines with J gene TRBJ1-1; the D gene is possibly TRBD1 (6 bases). The CDR3 has 13 amino acids. Germline CDR1 is SEHNR and CDR2 is FQNEAQ (reference sequence). Trimming took off 6 bases at V and 3 bases at J, with 11 bases between the two ends. The CDR3 protein is CASSSAGDTEAFF. DNA for the CDR3: TGTGCCAGCAGTTCTGCAGGGGACACTGAAGCTTTCTTT. The full variable domain, rest sourced from reference TRBV7-9 and TRBJ1-1, is DTGVSQNPRHKITKRGQNVTFRCDPISEHNRLYWYRQTLGQGPEFLTYFQNEAQLEKSRLLSDRFSAERPKGSFSTLEIQRTEQGDSAMYLCASSSAGDTEAFFGQGTRLTVV.

This chain joins TRBV27 and TRBJ2-1; 12 bases match TRBD2. This CDR3 has 14 amino acids. V was clipped by 6 bases and J by 16 bases; unmatched bases: 13. Germline V gene sequence: CDR1 MNHEY, CDR2 SMNVEV (reference sequence). DNA for the CDR3: TGTGCCAGCAGACTTCCGGGACTAGCGGGCCCGGGATTCTTC. Its protein product is CASRLPGLAGPGFF.